Below, 8 T cell receptor beta chains from the same sample are listed, as sequenced in a study of blood T cell repertoires in COVID-19. The data were produced by immunoSEQ multiplex PCR, yet TCRdb's version contains in-frame clones alone and is incomplete. This table holds around 150,000 clones, about 80% found once. Sequenced sample: peripheral blood. Receptors originate from an elderly woman with acute or convalescent COVID-19.

The rearrangement joins TRBV20-1 to TRBJ2-7; 8 bases map to TRBD2. The CDR3 length is 16 residues. V gave up 3 bases and J gave up 4 bases; unmatched junction bases: 14. Germline CDR1 is DFQATT and CDR2 is SNEGSKA (reference sequence). Here the CDR3 DNA reads TGCAGTGCTAGTAGTAGCGGGACTGCCGCTCCGTACGAGCAGTACTTC. Translated: CSASSSGTAAPYEQYF.

V is TRBV30 and J is TRBJ1-2; 9 nucleotides agree with TRBD1. Germline-derived CDR1 and CDR2 are GTSNPN and SVGIG (reference sequence). Trimming took 2 bases from V and 2 from J; bases not matched to a gene: 3. The CDR3 has 14 amino acids. The CDR3 nucleotides are TGTGCCTGGAGTCCAGGGACAGGGAACTATGGCTACACCTTC. This sequence encodes CAWSPGTGNYGYTF.

This rearrangement joins TRBV3-1 (or the pseudogene TRBV3-2) to TRBJ1-3, with 7 bases fitting TRBD1. Germline CDR1 LGHDT, CDR2 YNNKEL (reference sequence). The CDR3 has 15 residues. Losses at the gene ends were 6 bases for V and 0 bases for J; bases not matched to a gene: 5. CDR3 DNA sequence: TGTGCCAGCAGACCAGGGGGACTCTCTGGAAACACCATATATTTT. This sequence encodes CASRPGGLSGNTIYF.

CDR3 in amino acids: CASSKTSGDNEQFF. The DNA for the CDR3 is TGTGCCAGCAGTAAAACCAGCGGGGACAATGAGCAGTTCTTC. The genes are TRBV25-1 and TRBJ2-1; 7 bases map to TRBD2. CDR3 size: 14 residues. V was pared by 5 bases and J by 5 bases, with 6 bases of the junction left unmatched. Germline V lookup: CDR1 MGHDK, CDR2 SYGVNS.

The chain has TRBV28 and TRBJ2-7; D ambiguous. CDR1 and CDR2 (germline): MDHEN, SYDVKM. Trimming stripped 3 bases from V and 1 base from J, with 7 bases between. The CDR3 totals 13 residues. The chain's CDR3 is CASSFIPSYEQYF. The CDR3 DNA sequence: TGTGCCAGCAGTTTTATTCCTTCCTACGAGCAGTACTTC.

The rearrangement links TRBV5-1 to TRBJ2-5; 12 bases agree with TRBD2. The V gene's germline CDR1 is SGHRS and CDR2 YFSETQ. The CDR3 loop spans 16 amino acids. V dropped 4 bases and J dropped 1; count of bases not matched to a gene: 5. For the CDR3, the DNA is TGCGCCAGCAGCACCCTAGCGGGAGGGACCCAAGAGACCCAGTACTTC. Its protein product is CASSTLAGGTQETQYF.

This rearrangement joins TRBV13 to TRBJ2-7; 12 positions agree with TRBD2. Germline V gene sequence: CDR1 PRHDT, CDR2 FYEKMQ (reference sequence). This CDR3 comprises 15 residues. After removal of 3 bases from V and 7 bases from J, the junction contained 7 bases not matched to a gene. The CDR3 sequence is CASSFRRLAGGEQYF. The CDR3, as DNA: TGTGCCAGCAGCTTCCGGCGCCTAGCGGGAGGGGAGCAGTACTTC.

This chain uses TRBV10-2 with TRBJ2-7; 8 bases align to TRBD1. CDR1 is WSHSY and CDR2 is SAAADI in the germline V gene. The V segment lost 4 bases and the J segment 3 bases; nucleotides outside the gene matches: 2. The CDR3 sequence is 13 residues long. The CDR3 coding sequence is TGCGCCAGCAGTGCCGACAGGGGCTACGAGCAGTACTTC. Its translation is CASSADRGYEQYF.